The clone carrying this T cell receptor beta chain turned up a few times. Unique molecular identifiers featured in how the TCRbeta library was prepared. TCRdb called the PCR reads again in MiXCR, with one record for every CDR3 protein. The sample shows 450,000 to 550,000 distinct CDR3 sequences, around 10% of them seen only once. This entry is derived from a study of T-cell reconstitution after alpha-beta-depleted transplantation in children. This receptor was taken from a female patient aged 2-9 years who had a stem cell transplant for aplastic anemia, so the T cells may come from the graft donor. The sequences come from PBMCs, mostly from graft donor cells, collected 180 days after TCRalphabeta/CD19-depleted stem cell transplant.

The CDR3 region has the DNA TGTGCCAGCAGCTTAGACCCTCTTACAGGGGGGAGTAGCAATCAGCCCCAGCATTTT. This translates into CASSLDPLTGGSSNQPQHF. The rearrangement links TRBV11-1 to TRBJ1-5; TRBD1 matches 8 bases. This CDR3 has 19 amino acids. The germline CDR1 and CDR2 sequences are SGHAT and FQDESV (reference sequence). Trimming at V came to 1 base and at J to 0 bases, leaving 11 bases not matched to a gene. Full variable domain (outside the CDR3, taken from reference TRBV11-1 and TRBJ1-5): EAEVAQSPRYKITEKSQAVAFWCDPISGHATLYWYRQILGQGPELLVQFQDESVVDDSQLPKDRFSAERLKGVDSTLKIQPAELGDSAMYLCASSLDPLTGGSSNQPQHFGDGTRLSIL.